These T cell receptor beta chains were read from a single sample in a study of cytomegalovirus exposure and HLA in healthy donors. Sequencing used immunoSEQ multiplex PCR; TCRdb keeps in-frame clones, though not all of them. The data hold some 120,000 clones, with 80% to 90% observed a single time. Sequencing input: PBMCs. The receptors come from a woman aged 18 to 35 in good health and CMV-seronegative. Each CDR3 is given with its conserved first and last residue. Each record gives: clone size, D gene, J gene, V gene, CDR3 DNA, CDR3 protein. A D gene is named only where the DNA matches it firmly. The listing skips clone size in some rows; elsewhere it reads once, few, many or a size class.

>-|TRBD1|TRBJ2-7|TRBV5-1
TGCGCCAGCAGCTTGGCTGTGACAGGGTTCGACGAGCAGTACTTC
CASSLAVTGFDEQYF
>-|TRBD1|TRBJ2-7|TRBV11-2
TGTGCCAGCAGCTTAGGGCAGGGGGCGAGAGAGCAGTACTTC
CASSLGQGAREQYF
>-|-|TRBJ1-4|TRBV7-2
TGTGCCAGCAGCGAACTAGGACTGAATGAAAAACTGTTTTTT
CASSELGLNEKLFF
>-|TRBD1|TRBJ2-5|TRBV30
TGTGCCTTATCCCGGGACAGCACAGAGACCCAGTACTTC
CALSRDSTETQYF
>-|TRBD1|TRBJ1-5|TRBV27
TGTGCCAGCAGTCCAGGGGGCGCGGGTCAGCCCCAGCATTTT
CASSPGGAGQPQHF
>once|TRBD2|TRBJ2-1|TRBV2
TGTGCCAGCAGGCTAGCGGCTTCCTACAATGAGCAGTTCTTC
CASRLAASYNEQFF
>-|TRBD2|TRBJ2-3|TRBV11-3
TGTGCCAGCAGCTTAGATTTAAGAGGACGGGAGGAGTTGACAGATACGCAGTATTTT
CASSLDLRGREELTDTQYF
>-|TRBD1|TRBJ1-6|TRBV19
TGTGCCAGTAGGAGGGACAGAGGTGGTTATAATTCACCCCTCCACTTT
CASRRDRGGYNSPLHF
>-|TRBD1|TRBJ1-1|TRBV2
TGTGCCAGCAGGGGGGACAGAAACACTGAAGCTTTCTTT
CASRGDRNTEAFF
>-|TRBD2|TRBJ2-2|TRBV9
TGTGCCAGCAGCGTAAGCCTAGCGGGAGTGGTCGGGGAGCTGTTTTTT
CASSVSLAGVVGELFF
>-|-|TRBJ1-5|TRBV6-1
TGTGCCAGCAGTGAACGGGGCAATCAGCCCCAGCATTTT
CASSERGNQPQHF
>-|TRBD2|TRBJ2-1|TRBV5-1
TGCGCCTGCAAATTGACTAGCGGGGTCGACAATGAGCAGTTCTTC
CACKLTSGVDNEQFF
>-|TRBD2|TRBJ2-7|TRBV7-2
TGTGCCAGCAGCTCCGGGGGGGGGCCGGCCTACGAGCAGTACTTC
CASSSGGGPAYEQYF
>-|TRBD1|TRBJ2-1|TRBV27
TGTGCCAGCAGCAGGAGGGACAGGGGTTTCAATGAGCAGTTCTTC
CASSRRDRGFNEQFF
>-|-|TRBJ2-5|TRBV19
TGTGCCAGTAGTACCCAGTGGGAGTTTGTTGAGACCCAGTACTTC
CASSTQWEFVETQYF
>-|-|TRBJ1-2|TRBV6-5
TGTGCCAGCAGTCGCCGGCCCGGCGGCGGCTACACCTTC
CASSRRPGGGYTF
>-|TRBD1|TRBJ2-2|TRBV18
TGTGCCAGCTCGGCCTTCGGGACAGCGAACACCGGGGAGCTGTTTTTT
CASSAFGTANTGELFF
>-|-|TRBJ1-4|TRBV5-6
TGTGCCAGCAGCCGGGGTGAAAAACTGTTTTTT
CASSRGEKLFF
>-|-|TRBJ1-3|TRBV15
TGTGCCACCAGCAGAGACAGGGGAAACACCATATATTTT
CATSRDRGNTIYF
>-|TRBD2|TRBJ2-1|TRBV4-1
TGCGCCAGCAGCCCCACACAGTTAGGACTAGCGGGACGGTTGCAGTTCTTC
CASSPTQLGLAGRLQFF
>-|TRBD1|TRBJ2-7|TRBV27
TGTGCCAGCAGTTTATCTCCCGGGACAGGGGGAAACGAGCAGTACTTC
CASSLSPGTGGNEQYF
>-|TRBD2|TRBJ2-1|TRBV27
TGTGCCAGCACCTTCGGGACTAGCGGGAACAATGAGCAGTTCTTC
CASTFGTSGNNEQFF
>-|-|TRBJ1-1|TRBV30
TGTGCCTGGAGGGCAGGGGTCTGGAACACTGAAGCTTTCTTT
CAWRAGVWNTEAFF
>-|-|TRBJ2-6|TRBV21-1
TGTGCCAGCAGCAATGTTGCTAGCGGGCGGACAACTGGGGCCAACGTCCTGACTTTC
CASSNVASGRTTGANVLTF
>-|-|TRBJ1-3|TRBV7-8
TGTGCCAGCAGCCCGGGACTTTCTGGAAACACCATATATTTT
CASSPGLSGNTIYF
>-|-|TRBJ2-7|TRBV5-5
TGTGCCAGCAGCATGACAGGGGAGGGGCACGAGCAGTACTTC
CASSMTGEGHEQYF
>-|TRBD2|TRBJ2-5|TRBV6-5
TGTGCCAGCAGTTATCCCGCGGGGGACGTCCAAGAGACCCAGTACTTC
CASSYPAGDVQETQYF
>-|-|TRBJ2-2|TRBV10-3
TGTGCCATCAGTGCTCAGGGATCGATCACCGGGGAGCTGTTTTTT
CAISAQGSITGELFF
>-|TRBD1|TRBJ1-2|TRBV28
TGTGCCAGCAGTTTCCCCCCGGGACAGGGGGCTGGCTACACCTTC
CASSFPPGQGAGYTF
>once|-|TRBJ1-5|TRBV2
TGTGCCAGCAGTGATCTTCTAAGCAGGGGCCCGCTATATAGCAATCAGCCCCAGCATTTT
CASSDLLSRGPLYSNQPQHF
>-|-|TRBJ2-7|TRBV6-5
TGTGCCAGCAGTTACTCGATATCCCTATACGAGCAGTACTTC
CASSYSISLYEQYF
>-|-|TRBJ1-1|TRBV10-2
TGCGCCAGCAGTGAGAACAGGGCATGGAACACTGAAGCTTTCTTT
CASSENRAWNTEAFF
>-|TRBD1|TRBJ2-7|TRBV5-6
TGTGCCAGCAGCTGGGGGACAGAGACCTACGAGCAGTACTTC
CASSWGTETYEQYF
>-|TRBD2|TRBJ2-2|TRBV28
TGTGCCAGCAGTTTTGGGGGGGTCACCGGCGGGGAGCTGTTTTTT
CASSFGGVTGGELFF
>-|TRBD1|TRBJ1-1|TRBV6-1
TGTGCCAGCAGTATTGGGGGGACAGGGAACCAAGCTTTCTTT
CASSIGGTGNQAFF
>-|TRBD2|TRBJ2-1|TRBV5-1
TGCGCCAGCAGCTTAGCGGGGAACTCCTACAATGAGCAGTTCTTC
CASSLAGNSYNEQFF
>-|-|TRBJ2-7|TRBV6-5
TGTGCCAGCGGTCCTAGCCCATACGAGCAGTACTTC
CASGPSPYEQYF
>few|TRBD2|TRBJ2-1|TRBV6-5
TGTGCCAGCAGCGTGGGACTAGCGGGAGTTCAGCAGTTCTTC
CASSVGLAGVQQFF
>-|TRBD1|TRBJ1-1|TRBV18
TGTGCCAGCTCACCAAGAAGAACCGGGACAGCCGGTCGCACTGAAGCTTTCTTT
CASSPRRTGTAGRTEAFF
>few|TRBD1|TRBJ1-2|TRBV5-1
TGCGCCAGCAGAACAGGAACCGGGACAGGGGATGGCTACACCTTC
CASRTGTGTGDGYTF
>-|TRBD1|TRBJ2-7|TRBV7-9
TGTGCCAGCAGCCTAACCGGGACAGGGATTTACGAGCAGTACTTC
CASSLTGTGIYEQYF
>-|-|TRBJ1-2|TRBV6-1
TGTGCCAGCAGTGAAAGTCAGTTTTCCGCCTATGGCTACACCTTC
CASSESQFSAYGYTF
>few|-|TRBJ2-7|TRBV27
TGTGCCAGCAGTCAACGGCAGGGACTCCCCTACGAGCAGTACTTC
CASSQRQGLPYEQYF
>-|-|TRBJ2-5|TRBV6-1
TGTGCCAGCAGTGTAGGGACAACAGGGGAGACCCAGTACTTC
CASSVGTTGETQYF
>-|-|TRBJ2-7|TRBV11-2
TGTGCCAGCAGCCAGGAGACTAGAACCTACGAGCAGTACTTC
CASSQETRTYEQYF
>-|-|TRBJ2-7|TRBV28
TGTGCCAGCAACTGGGGGGTCGGGGAGCAGTACTTC
CASNWGVGEQYF
>-|TRBD2|TRBJ2-7|TRBV30
TGTGCCTGGAGTCCCCGCGGGAGCTCCTACGAGCAGTACTTC
CAWSPRGSSYEQYF
>-|TRBD2|TRBJ2-1|TRBV11-2
TGTGCCAGCAGCCTTCTTTTAGCGGGGAGCTACAATGAGCAGTTCTTC
CASSLLLAGSYNEQFF
>-|TRBD2|TRBJ2-1|TRBV7-9
TGTGCCAGCAGCCGTACTAGCGGGGGAGGGAATGAGCAGTTCTTC
CASSRTSGGGNEQFF
>-|-|TRBJ2-1|TRBV7-2
TGTGCCAGCAGCCCCTACTCGCCAGGGGAGCCCTTCTTC
CASSPYSPGEPFF
>many|-|TRBJ2-2|TRBV6-4
TGTGCCAGCAGTGGCGGGACTGAGACCGGGGAGCTGTTTTTT
CASSGGTETGELFF
>few|TRBD1|TRBJ1-6|TRBV7-9
TGTGCCAGCAGCTTAGGAGGTGTGGGAGCGACAGGGTTTAATTCACCCCTCCACTTT
CASSLGGVGATGFNSPLHF
>-|TRBD1|TRBJ2-3|TRBV2
TGTGCCAGCAGGCGGGACAGGGGGCGAACAGATACGCAGTATTTT
CASRRDRGRTDTQYF
>-|TRBD2|TRBJ2-5|TRBV28
TGTGCCAGCAGTCCCACCTCTAGCGGCCAAGAGACCCAGTACTTC
CASSPTSSGQETQYF
>-|-|TRBJ1-1|TRBV6-5
TGTGCCAGCAGTCCAATCAGGGAGGTCACTGAAGCTTTCTTT
CASSPIREVTEAFF
>-|TRBD2|TRBJ2-7|TRBV28
TGTGCCAGCAGAGAAAGCGGGGGGGCGTACGAGCAGTACTTC
CASRESGGAYEQYF
>-|TRBD1|TRBJ2-5|TRBV9
TGTGCCAGCAGCGTAGCAGCAGGGGGTCCTTCAGAGACCCAGTACTTC
CASSVAAGGPSETQYF
>once|-|TRBJ2-2|TRBV4-1
TGCGCCAGCAGCCCGAATTCAGGGTTCACCGGGGAGCTGTTTTTT
CASSPNSGFTGELFF
>-|TRBD1|TRBJ2-7|TRBV4-1
TGCGCCAGCAGGAGCGTTCGGACAGGGCGTTTCGACGAGCAGTACTTC
CASRSVRTGRFDEQYF
>-|-|TRBJ2-1|TRBV6-5
TGTGCCAGCAGCCTATACAATGAGCAGTTCTTC
CASSLYNEQFF